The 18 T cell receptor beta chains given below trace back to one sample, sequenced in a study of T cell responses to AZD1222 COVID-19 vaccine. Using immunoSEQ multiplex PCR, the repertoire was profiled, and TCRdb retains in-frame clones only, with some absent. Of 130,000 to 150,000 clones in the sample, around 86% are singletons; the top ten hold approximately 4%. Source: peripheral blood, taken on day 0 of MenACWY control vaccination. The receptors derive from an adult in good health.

CDR3 nucleotide sequence: TGTGCCAGCAGCTTTCGAGGACAGGGGGTAACAGATACGCAGTATTTT. Its translation: CASSFRGQGVTDTQYF. The V call is TRBV7-6, the J call TRBJ2-3; 10 bases are shared with TRBD1. The V gene's germline CDR1 is SGHVS and CDR2 FNYEAQ. V lost 3 bases, J lost 3 bases, and 6 bases stayed unmatched. This CDR3 spans 16 amino acids.

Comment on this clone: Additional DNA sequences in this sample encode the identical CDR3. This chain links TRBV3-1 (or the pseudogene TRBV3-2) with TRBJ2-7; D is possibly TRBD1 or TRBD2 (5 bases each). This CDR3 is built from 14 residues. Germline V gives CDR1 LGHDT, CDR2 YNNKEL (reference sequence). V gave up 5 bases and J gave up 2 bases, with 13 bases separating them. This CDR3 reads CASSSGTGTYEQYF. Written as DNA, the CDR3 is TGTGCCAGCAGCTCCGGGACCGGGACCTACGAGCAGTACTTC.

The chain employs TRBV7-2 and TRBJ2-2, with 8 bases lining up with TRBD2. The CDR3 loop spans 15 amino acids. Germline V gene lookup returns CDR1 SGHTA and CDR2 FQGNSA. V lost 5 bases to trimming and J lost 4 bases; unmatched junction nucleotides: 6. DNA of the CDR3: TGTGCCAGCAGCCAAGCACTAGCGGTCACCGGGGAGCTGTTTTTT. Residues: CASSQALAVTGELFF.

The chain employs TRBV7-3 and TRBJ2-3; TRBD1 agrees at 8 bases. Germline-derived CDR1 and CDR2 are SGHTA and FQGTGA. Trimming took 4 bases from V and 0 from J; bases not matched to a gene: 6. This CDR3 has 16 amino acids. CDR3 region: CASSSGQGRSTDTQYF. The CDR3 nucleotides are TGTGCCAGCAGCTCCGGACAGGGAAGAAGCACAGATACGCAGTATTTT.

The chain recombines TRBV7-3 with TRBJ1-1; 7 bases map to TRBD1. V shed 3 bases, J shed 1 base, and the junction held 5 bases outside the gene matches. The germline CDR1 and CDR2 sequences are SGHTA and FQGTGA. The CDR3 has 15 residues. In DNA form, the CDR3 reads TGTGCCAGCAGCTTGGGCGGGACAGAGAACACTGAAGCTTTCTTT. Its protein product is CASSLGGTENTEAFF.

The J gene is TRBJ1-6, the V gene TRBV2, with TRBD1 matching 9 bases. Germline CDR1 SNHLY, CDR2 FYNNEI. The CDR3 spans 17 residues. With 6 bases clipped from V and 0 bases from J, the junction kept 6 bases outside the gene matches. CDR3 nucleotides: TGTGCCAGCAGCAAGACAGGGGGGAGCTCCTATAATTCACCCCTCCACTTT. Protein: CASSKTGGSSYNSPLHF.

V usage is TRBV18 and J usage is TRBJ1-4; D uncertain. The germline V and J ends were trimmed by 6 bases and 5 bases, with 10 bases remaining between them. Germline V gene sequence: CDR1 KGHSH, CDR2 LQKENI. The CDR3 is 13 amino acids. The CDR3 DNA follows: TGTGCCAGCTCGCGGACGGACAATGAAAAACTGTTTTTT. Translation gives CASSRTDNEKLFF.

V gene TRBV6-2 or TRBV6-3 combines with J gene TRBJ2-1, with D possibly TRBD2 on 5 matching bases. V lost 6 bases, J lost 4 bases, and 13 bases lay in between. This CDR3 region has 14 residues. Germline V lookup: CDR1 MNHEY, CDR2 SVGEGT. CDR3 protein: CASSFLQRYNEQFF. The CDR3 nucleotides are TGTGCCAGCAGCTTCCTCCAGCGGTACAATGAGCAGTTCTTC.

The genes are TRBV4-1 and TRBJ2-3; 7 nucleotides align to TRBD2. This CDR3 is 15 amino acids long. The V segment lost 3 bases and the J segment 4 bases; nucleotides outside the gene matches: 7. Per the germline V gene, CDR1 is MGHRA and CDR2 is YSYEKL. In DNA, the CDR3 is TGCGCCAGCAGCCAGACCGGACTAGTTGCAGATACGCAGTATTTT. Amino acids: CASSQTGLVADTQYF.

The CDR3: CAISAVPEYGYTF. As DNA, the CDR3 is TGTGCCATCAGCGCCGTACCCGAATATGGCTACACCTTC. The chain carries TRBV10-3 and TRBJ1-2; D unclear. CDR3 size: 13 residues. The germline V and J ends were trimmed by 6 bases and 5 bases, with 13 bases remaining between them. CDR1 and CDR2 (germline): ENHRY, SYGVKD.

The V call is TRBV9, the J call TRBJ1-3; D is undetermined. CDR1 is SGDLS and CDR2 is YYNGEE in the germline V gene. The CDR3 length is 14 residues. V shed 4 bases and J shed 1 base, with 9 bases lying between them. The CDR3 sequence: CASSSDGSGNTIYF. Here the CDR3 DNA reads TGTGCCAGCAGCTCGGACGGATCTGGAAACACCATATATTTT.

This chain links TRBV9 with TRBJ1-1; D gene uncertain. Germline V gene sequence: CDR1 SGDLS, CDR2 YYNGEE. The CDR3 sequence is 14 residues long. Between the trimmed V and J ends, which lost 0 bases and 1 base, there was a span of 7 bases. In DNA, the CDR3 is TGTGCCAGCAGCGTAGCTCCCCAGAACACTGAAGCTTTCTTT. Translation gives CASSVAPQNTEAFF. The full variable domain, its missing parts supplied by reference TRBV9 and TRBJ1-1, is DSGVTQTPKHLITATGQRVTLRCSPRSGDLSVYWYQQSLDQGLQFLIQYYNGEERAKGNILERFSAQQFPDLHSELNLSSLELGDSALYFCASSVAPQNTEAFFGQGTRLTVV.

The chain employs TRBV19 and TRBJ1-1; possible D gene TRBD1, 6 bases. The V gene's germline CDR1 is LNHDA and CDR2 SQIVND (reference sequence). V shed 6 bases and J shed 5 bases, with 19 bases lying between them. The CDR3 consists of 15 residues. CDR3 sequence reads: CASSPFTGRFTEAFF. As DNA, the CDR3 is TGTGCCAGTAGCCCTTTCACAGGGAGGTTTACTGAAGCTTTCTTT.

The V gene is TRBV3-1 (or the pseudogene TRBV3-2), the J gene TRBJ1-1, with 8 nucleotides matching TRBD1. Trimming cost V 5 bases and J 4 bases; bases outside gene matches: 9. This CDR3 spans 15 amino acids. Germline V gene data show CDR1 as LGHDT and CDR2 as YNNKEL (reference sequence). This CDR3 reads CASSYTGTGFTEAFF. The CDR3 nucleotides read TGTGCCAGCAGCTATACCGGGACAGGCTTCACTGAAGCTTTCTTT.

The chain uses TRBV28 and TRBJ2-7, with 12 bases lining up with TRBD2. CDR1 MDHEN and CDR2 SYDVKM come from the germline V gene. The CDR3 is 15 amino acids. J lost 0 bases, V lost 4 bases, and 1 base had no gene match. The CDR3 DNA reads TGTGCCAGCAGTTCGACTAGCGGGGGCTCCTACGAGCAGTACGTC. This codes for CASSSTSGGSYEQYV.

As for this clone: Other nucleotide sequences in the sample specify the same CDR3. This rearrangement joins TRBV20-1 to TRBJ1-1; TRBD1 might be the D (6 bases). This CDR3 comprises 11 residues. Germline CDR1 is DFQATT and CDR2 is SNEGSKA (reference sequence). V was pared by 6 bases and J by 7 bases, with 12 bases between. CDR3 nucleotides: TGCAGTGCCCGGGGAGGGGGTGAAGCTTTCTTT. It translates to CSARGGGEAFF.

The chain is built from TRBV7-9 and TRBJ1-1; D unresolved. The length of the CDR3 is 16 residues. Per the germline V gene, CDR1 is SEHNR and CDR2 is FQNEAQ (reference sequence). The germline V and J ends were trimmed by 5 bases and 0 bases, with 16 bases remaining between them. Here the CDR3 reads CASSPPGSSMNTEAFF. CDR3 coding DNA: TGTGCCAGCAGCCCCCCCGGTTCTTCTATGAACACTGAAGCTTTCTTT.

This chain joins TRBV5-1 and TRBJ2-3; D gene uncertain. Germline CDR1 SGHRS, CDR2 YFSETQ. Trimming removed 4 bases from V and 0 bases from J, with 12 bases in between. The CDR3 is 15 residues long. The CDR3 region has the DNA TGCGCCAGCAGCCCCGATGGCGTTAGCACAGATACGCAGTATTTT. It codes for CASSPDGVSTDTQYF.